This T cell receptor beta chain is from a study of blood T cell repertoires in COVID-19. Study at large: The origin of the acute and convalescent COVID-19 samples was the United States, Italy and Spain. The analysed material was cDNA or gDNA that came from T cells, B-cell-depleted T cells, or PBMCs.

Patients in Seattle were enrolled during active infection, then followed longitudinally. Method: immunoSEQ multiplex PCR; TCRdb's copy keeps in-frame clones and lacks some. In the table there are about 250,000 clones, 90% of which are singletons. Germline lookup yields CDR1 LGHNA and CDR2 YNFKEQ. The length of the CDR3 is 14 residues. Germline trimming cut 4 bases from V and 1 base from J; bases unmatched to any gene: 1. The material sequenced was peripheral blood. The J gene is TRBJ2-4, the V gene TRBV4-2; 7 nucleotides align to TRBD2. This clonotype was sampled from a woman aged 55-69 years with COVID-19, enrolled during active disease. CDR3 residues: CASSREGAKNIQYF. CDR3 nucleotide sequence: TGTGCCAGCAGCCGGGAGGGGGCCAAAAACATTCAGTACTTC.